This T cell receptor beta chain is drawn from a study of PD-L1 blockade in urothelial cancer. On the study more broadly: Every 3 weeks, patients received intravenous atezolizumab 1,200 mg, beginning 2014.

Time point: pretreatment peripheral blood. In each PCR, synthetic TCR analog templates were spiked in. The data were produced by immunoSEQ multiplex PCR, yet TCRdb's version contains in-frame clones alone and is incomplete. The sample contains 100,000 to 150,000 clones, approximately 88% of which appear only once. Trimming stripped 0 bases from V and 3 bases from J, with 6 bases between. Germline assignment: CDR1 LGHNA and CDR2 YNFKEQ. The CDR3 runs to 15 residues. This receptor was taken from a man between 50 and 59 years old with urothelial cancer. V gene TRBV4-2 combines with J gene TRBJ1-6; D is ambiguous. The sequences come from PBMCs, collected around atezolizumab (anti-PD-L1) treatment. The CDR3 sequence is CASSQDSFYNSPLHF. CDR3 nucleotide sequence: TGTGCCAGCAGCCAAGACAGTTTCTATAATTCACCCCTCCACTTT.